This TCR beta chain was obtained from a study of molecular identifiers for immune sequencing clone quantification. General study results and limits: Whereas clones above 20 RNA copies held under 1% of naive-cell molecules, they held over 97% of effector molecules. Highly expanded clone sizes could be underestimated by identical TCR molecules sharing a barcode.

This clonotype was observed many times. Antigen specificity is unknown. V lost 6 bases, J lost 5 bases, and 8 bases stayed unmatched. Germline V gene lookup returns CDR1 DFQATT and CDR2 SNEGSKA (reference sequence). This CDR3 spans 14 amino acids. MiXCR, run by TCRdb on the PCR reads, gives a single entry per CDR3 protein. Here the sample spans around 460,000 distinct CDR3 sequences, about 21% being singletons. Preparation of naive CD8 libraries involved roughly 18,000 to 1,100,000 sorted cells and 10%, 30% or 50% RNA. The CD8+CD4-CCR7+CD45RA+ phenotype defined the sorted naive CD8 T cells. The clonotype comes from a human donor in good health. Some libraries in this study had Jurkat cell RNA spiked in. Material: naive CD8+ T cells from blood, with Jurkat cell RNA spiked in. As for subset: FACS-sorted CD8+CD4-CCR7+CD45RA+ naive T cells. V and J are TRBV20-1 and TRBJ2-7; 12 nucleotides line up with TRBD2. CDR3 amino acids: CSAPRLAGAHEQYF. Here the CDR3 DNA reads TGCAGTGCCCCAAGACTAGCGGGAGCGCACGAGCAGTACTTC.